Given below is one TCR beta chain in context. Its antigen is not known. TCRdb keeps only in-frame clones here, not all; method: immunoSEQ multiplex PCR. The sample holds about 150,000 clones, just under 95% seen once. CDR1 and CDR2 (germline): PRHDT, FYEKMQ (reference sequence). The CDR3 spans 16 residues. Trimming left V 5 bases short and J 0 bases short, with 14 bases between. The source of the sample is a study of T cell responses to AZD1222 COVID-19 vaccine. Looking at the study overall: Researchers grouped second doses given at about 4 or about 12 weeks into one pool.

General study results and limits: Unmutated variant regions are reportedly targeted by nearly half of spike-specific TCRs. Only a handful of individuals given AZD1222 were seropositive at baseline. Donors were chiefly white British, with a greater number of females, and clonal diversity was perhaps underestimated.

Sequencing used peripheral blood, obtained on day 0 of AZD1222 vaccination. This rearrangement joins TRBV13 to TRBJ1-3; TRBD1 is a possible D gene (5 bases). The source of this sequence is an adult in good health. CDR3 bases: TGTGCCAGCAGCCCGTACGGGGGAGCCTCTGGAAACACCATATATTTT. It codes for CASSPYGGASGNTIYF.